One sample yielded the 11 T cell receptor beta chains listed below, sequenced in a study of OX40 agonist ivuxolimab in advanced cancers. The protocol was immunoSEQ multiplex PCR, while the TCRdb copy is restricted to in-frame clones and leaves out a portion. The data show about 96,000 clones, approximately 84% seen once. This specimen was CD4+ or CD8+ T cells sorted from blood, taken in a trial of the OX40 agonist ivuxolimab. The receptor set was obtained from an adult with an advanced solid tumor such as melanoma, head and neck, liver or kidney cancer.

The rearrangement joins TRBV2 to TRBJ2-2; TRBD1 aligns across 9 bases. Germline lookup yields CDR1 SNHLY and CDR2 FYNNEI. The length of the CDR3 is 17 residues. The V segment lost 6 bases and the J segment 6 bases; nucleotides outside the gene matches: 14. CDR3 coding DNA: TGTGCCAGCAGCTGGGACAGGGAGGGACGCGGGGCCGGGGAGCTGTTTTTT. This encodes CASSWDREGRGAGELFF. The entire variable domain, with the rest obtained from reference TRBV2 and TRBJ2-2, is as follows: EPEVTQTPSHQVTQMGQEVILRCVPISNHLYFYWYRQILGQKVEFLVSFYNNEISEKSEIFDDQFSVERPDGSNFTLKIRSTKLEDSAMYFCASSWDREGRGAGELFFGEGSRLTVL.

This chain connects TRBV7-8 to TRBJ2-2; D possibly uses TRBD1 or TRBD2 (5 bases each). This CDR3 has 18 amino acids. The germline V and J ends were trimmed by 1 base and 10 bases, with 25 bases remaining between them. Germline values: CDR1 SGHVS, CDR2 FQNEAQ. The CDR3 reads CASSLVAGAVSLGPELFF. CDR3 sequence (DNA): TGTGCCAGCAGCTTAGTCGCCGGGGCTGTAAGCCTAGGCCCGGAGCTGTTTTTT.

This rearrangement joins TRBV4-1 to TRBJ2-5, with TRBD2 matching 9 bases. The CDR3 contains 15 residues. Germline CDR1 and CDR2: MGHRA and YSYEKL. J gave up 5 bases and V 1 base, and 5 bases lay outside the gene matches. The CDR3, as DNA: TGCGCCAGCAGCCAAGTAGCGGGAGTGGGGGAGACCCAGTACTTC. The encoded protein is CASSQVAGVGETQYF.

V and J are TRBV7-9 and TRBJ1-1; the D gene is possibly TRBD1 (5 bases). Germline loops: CDR1 SEHNR, CDR2 FQNEAQ (reference sequence). The CDR3 has 16 residues. V gave up 4 bases and J gave up 5 bases, with 20 bases separating them. For the CDR3, the DNA is TGTGCCAGCAGCTCCCCCCTCGGGGGATCGGGGACTGAAGCTTTCTTT. Translating gives CASSSPLGGSGTEAFF.

The rearrangement links TRBV6-1 to TRBJ2-7; the D call may be TRBD1 or TRBD2 (5 bases each). Trimming stripped 6 bases from V and 4 bases from J, with 19 bases between. Germline-derived CDR1 and CDR2 are MNHNS and SASEGT. The CDR3 contains 15 residues. CDR3 loop: CASSRDHSDGYEQYF. The CDR3 DNA sequence: TGTGCCAGCAGCCGGGACCATAGTGATGGGTACGAGCAGTACTTC.

This rearrangement joins TRBV10-3 to TRBJ2-5; TRBD1 matches at 7 bases. With V trimmed by 7 bases and J by 2 bases, 4 bases remained unmatched. Germline values: CDR1 ENHRY, CDR2 SYGVKD. The length of the CDR3 is 13 residues. The CDR3 DNA is TGTGCCATCACCGGACAGGATCAAGAGACCCAGTACTTC. Protein: CAITGQDQETQYF.

The genes are TRBV6-6 and TRBJ2-7; 9 bases are shared with TRBD1. Germline V CDR1 and CDR2: MNHNY, SVGAGI (reference sequence). With V trimmed by 6 bases and J by 4 bases, 7 bases remained unmatched. The length of the CDR3 is 14 residues. CDR3 in amino acids: CASSQQGAGYEQYF. Here the CDR3 DNA reads TGTGCCAGCAGCCAACAGGGGGCGGGGTACGAGCAGTACTTC.

This clone was recorded a few times. This rearrangement joins TRBV6-6 to TRBJ1-3; D is ambiguous. Germline assignment: CDR1 MNHNY and CDR2 SVGAGI (reference sequence). Trimming took 7 bases from V and 0 from J, leaving 10 bases between them. The CDR3 runs 14 residues. The CDR3 DNA reads TGTGCCAGCACCCTCTTTGGCTCTGGAAACACCATATATTTT. Residues: CASTLFGSGNTIYF.

The gene calls are TRBV19 and TRBJ1-1; D is possibly TRBD1 (5 bases). The V and J ends lost 7 bases and 1 base respectively, with 19 bases between them. The CDR3 has 16 amino acids. Germline assignment: CDR1 LNHDA and CDR2 SQIVND (reference sequence). CDR3 in DNA: TGTGCCAGTACCCTAGGCCCCACAGGCTCGAACACTGAAGCTTTCTTT. Translating gives CASTLGPTGSNTEAFF.

The CDR3 DNA reads as TGTGCCAGCAGCTTTAGGTCACAAACTGGGGCCAACGTCCTGACTTTC. Amino acids: CASSFRSQTGANVLTF. The J gene is TRBJ2-6, the V gene TRBV11-2; no reliable D call. Germline V CDR1 and CDR2: SGHAT, FQNNGV. The V gene lost 3 bases and the J gene lost 2 bases, with 11 bases spanning the gap. The CDR3 is 16 amino acids.

This clone is medium-sized within its sample. Within the sample, other DNA sequences also encode this same CDR3. The CDR3 sequence: CASSLGNQPQHF. CDR3 coding DNA: TGTGCCAGCAGCTTAGGCAATCAGCCCCAGCATTTT. V is TRBV7-9 and J is TRBJ1-5; the D is unclear. The V end lost 1 base, the J end lost 2 bases, and 0 bases lay between the germline ends. There are 12 residues in the CDR3. Germline loops: CDR1 SEHNR, CDR2 FQNEAQ (reference sequence).